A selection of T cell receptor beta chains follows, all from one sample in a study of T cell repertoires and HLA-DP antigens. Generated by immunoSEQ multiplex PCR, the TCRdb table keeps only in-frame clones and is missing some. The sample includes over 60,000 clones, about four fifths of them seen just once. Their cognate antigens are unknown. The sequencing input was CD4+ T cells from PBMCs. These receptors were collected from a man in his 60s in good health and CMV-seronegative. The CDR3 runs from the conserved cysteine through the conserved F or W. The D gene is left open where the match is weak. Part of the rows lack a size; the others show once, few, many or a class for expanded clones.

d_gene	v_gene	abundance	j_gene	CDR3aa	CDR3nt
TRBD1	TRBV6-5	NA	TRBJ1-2	CASTWDRYYGYTF	TGTGCCAGCACTTGGGACAGGTACTATGGCTACACCTTC
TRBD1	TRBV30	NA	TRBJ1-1	CAWSLGQTTEAFF	TGTGCCTGGAGCCTGGGACAGACCACTGAAGCTTTCTTT
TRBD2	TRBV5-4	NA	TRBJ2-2	CASSEGGRNTGELFF	TGTGCCAGCAGTGAGGGAGGGCGGAACACCGGGGAGCTGTTTTTT
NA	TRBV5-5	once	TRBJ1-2	CASSFGIGEYGYTF	TGTGCCAGCAGCTTCGGTATAGGGGAATATGGCTACACCTTC
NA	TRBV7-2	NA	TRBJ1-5	CASSRDSNQPQHF	TGTGCCAGCAGCAGGGACTCTAATCAGCCCCAGCATTTT
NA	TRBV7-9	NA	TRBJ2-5	CASNRGGGETQYF	TGTGCCAGCAACCGGGGCGGTGGGGAGACCCAGTACTTC
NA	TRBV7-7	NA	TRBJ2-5	CASSSDRRETQYF	TGTGCCAGCAGCTCAGACAGGAGGGAGACCCAGTACTTC
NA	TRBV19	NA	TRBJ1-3	CASSMGQSPGNTIYF	TGTGCCAGTAGTATGGGGCAGAGCCCTGGAAACACCATATATTTT
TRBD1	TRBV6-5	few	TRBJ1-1	CASSVDRGDTEAFF	TGTGCCAGCAGTGTGGACAGGGGGGATACTGAAGCTTTCTTT
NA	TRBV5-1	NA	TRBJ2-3	CASSSPSTDTQYF	TGCGCCAGCAGCTCTCCTAGCACAGATACGCAGTATTTT
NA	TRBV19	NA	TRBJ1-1	CASSPGRGDTEAFF	TGTGCCAGTAGTCCAGGGAGAGGGGACACTGAAGCTTTCTTT
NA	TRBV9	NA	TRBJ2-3	CASSPSFGGTTDTQYF	TGTGCCAGCAGCCCGAGTTTTGGGGGAACCACAGATACGCAGTATTTT
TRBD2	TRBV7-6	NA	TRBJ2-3	CASSSGTSGEGDTQYF	TGTGCCAGCAGCTCCGGGACTAGCGGGGAGGGAGATACGCAGTATTTT
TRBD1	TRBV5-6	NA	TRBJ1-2	CASSSGTGGAGYGYTF	TGTGCCAGCAGTTCCGGGACAGGGGGCGCAGGCTATGGCTACACCTTC
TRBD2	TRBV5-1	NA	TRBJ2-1	CASSSTSGVYNEQFF	TGCGCCAGCAGTTCTACTAGCGGGGTCTACAATGAGCAGTTCTTC
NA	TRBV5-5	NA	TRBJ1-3	CASSLEGTSGNTIYF	TGTGCCAGCAGCTTGGAGGGGACCTCTGGAAACACCATATATTTT
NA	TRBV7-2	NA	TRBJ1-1	CASSLAGAGASFF	TGTGCCAGCAGCTTAGCGGGGGCAGGGGCGTCTTTCTTT
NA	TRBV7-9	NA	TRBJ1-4	CASSFGTGLTNEKLFF	TGTGCCAGCAGCTTCGGTACAGGGTTAACTAATGAAAAACTGTTTTTT
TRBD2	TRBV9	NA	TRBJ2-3	CASSVGLAGVGRTDTQYF	TGTGCCAGCAGCGTAGGTCTAGCGGGCGTCGGGCGCACAGATACGCAGTATTTT
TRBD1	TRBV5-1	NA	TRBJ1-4	CASSIQGQGEKLFF	TGCGCCAGCAGCATACAGGGGCAGGGTGAAAAACTGTTTTTT
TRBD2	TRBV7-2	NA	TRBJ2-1	CASSPRTSGYNEQFF	TGTGCCAGCAGCCCTAGGACTAGCGGCTACAATGAGCAGTTCTTC
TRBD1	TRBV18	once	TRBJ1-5	CASSPAGQGNILNQPQHF	TGTGCCAGCTCACCCGCGGGACAGGGAAATATATTGAATCAGCCCCAGCATTTT
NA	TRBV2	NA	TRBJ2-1	CASSSYNEQFF	TGTGCCAGCAGCTCCTACAATGAGCAGTTCTTC
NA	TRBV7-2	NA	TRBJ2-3	CASSEGTADTQYF	TGTGCCAGCAGCGAGGGGACGGCAGATACGCAGTATTTT
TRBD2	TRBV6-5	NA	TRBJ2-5	CASSYRTSKETQYF	TGTGCCAGCAGTTACAGGACTAGTAAAGAGACCCAGTACTTC
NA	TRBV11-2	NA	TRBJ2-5	CASSSLGGQETQYF	TGTGCCAGCAGCTCCCTAGGGGGTCAGGAGACCCAGTACTTC
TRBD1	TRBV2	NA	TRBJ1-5	CASKKDRGYQPQHF	TGTGCCAGCAAAAAGGACAGGGGATATCAGCCCCAGCATTTT
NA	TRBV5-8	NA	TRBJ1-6	CASSLVLMWEGRNSPLHF	TGTGCCAGCAGCTTGGTGTTAATGTGGGAAGGGCGGAATTCACCCCTCCACTTT
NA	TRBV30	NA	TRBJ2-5	CAWVGQPFGETQYF	TGTGCCTGGGTTGGACAGCCCTTCGGCGAGACCCAGTACTTC
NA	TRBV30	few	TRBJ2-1	CAWSVRDRRNEQFF	TGTGCCTGGAGTGTACGAGACAGGAGGAATGAGCAGTTCTTC
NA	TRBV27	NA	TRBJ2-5	CASSLRRGETQYF	TGTGCCAGCAGTTTGAGGAGAGGGGAGACCCAGTACTTC